Described below is a single T cell receptor (beta chain) sequence and its context. The antigen remains undetermined. This entry belongs to a study of cytomegalovirus exposure and HLA in healthy donors. The wider study: The early release's HLA-typed donors yielded roughly 85 million unique TCRs. Whole-study findings and limits: Equally common other TCR beta chains were less clonally expanded than HLA-associated ones, a later analysis found.

When sampled, the donors appeared nominally healthy, though they likely had unrecorded immune exposures. PCR involved 60 Vbeta and 13 Jbeta primers. Assay used: immunoSEQ multiplex PCR; TCRdb lists only in-frame clones, some missing. The profile covers about 94,000 clones, with roughly 80% appearing a single time and about 9.4% taken by the ten largest. V was pared by 0 bases and J by 5 bases, with 13 bases of the junction left unmatched. CDR3 size: 19 residues. CDR1 and CDR2 from the germline V gene are SGHNT and YYREEE (reference sequence). V gene TRBV5-4 combines with J gene TRBJ2-3, with TRBD2 matching 12 bases. Specimen: PBMCs. The source is a human donor in good health. The CDR3 protein is CASSLVLAGGPFDKDTQYF. CDR3 DNA sequence: TGTGCCAGCAGCTTGGTACTAGCGGGAGGCCCGTTTGATAAAGATACGCAGTATTTT.